These 13 T cell receptor beta chains share one sample of origin, sequenced in a study of OX40 agonist ivuxolimab in advanced cancers. Libraries were prepared by immunoSEQ multiplex PCR; TCRdb keeps only in-frame clonotypes and omits some of them. The sample carries 65,000 to 80,000 clones, around 80% recorded once. Sequencing used CD4+ or CD8+ T cells sorted from blood, obtained in a trial of the OX40 agonist ivuxolimab. The source is an adult with an advanced solid tumor such as melanoma, head and neck, liver or kidney cancer.

The chain combines TRBV6-1 with TRBJ1-1, with D possibly being TRBD1 (5 bases). The germline V gene has CDR1 MNHNS and CDR2 SASEGT. Trimming cost V 5 bases and J 7 bases, with 11 bases left between them. CDR3 length: 12 amino acids. The CDR3 coding sequence is TGTGCCAGCAGTCTCCGGGACCTTGAAGCTTTCTTT. This gives the protein CASSLRDLEAFF.

The CDR3: CASSQDGGYPYNEQFF. CDR3 DNA: TGCGCCAGCAGCCAAGATGGCGGGTACCCCTACAATGAGCAGTTCTTC. J is TRBJ2-1 and V is TRBV4-3, with D possibly TRBD2 on 5 matching bases. The CDR3 totals 16 residues. Trimming took 0 bases from V and 2 from J, leaving 11 bases between them. Germline V gene data show CDR1 as LGHNA and CDR2 as YSLEER.

This chain uses TRBV9 with TRBJ2-1; 10 bases match TRBD1. CDR3 length: 16 amino acids. V shed 4 bases and J 3 bases; nucleotides not matched to a gene: 7. Germline loops: CDR1 SGDLS, CDR2 YYNGEE. CDR3 coding DNA: TGTGCCAGCAGCAGATACGGACAGGGGGTCTACAATGAGCAGTTCTTC. This translates into CASSRYGQGVYNEQFF.

The CDR3 is CASSLRAQGDGETQYF. CDR3 bases: TGTGCCAGCAGCCTCCGGGCACAGGGGGATGGGGAGACCCAGTACTTC. V is TRBV7-6 and J is TRBJ2-5, with TRBD1 matching 8 bases. This CDR3 comprises 16 residues. Germline assignment: CDR1 SGHVS and CDR2 FNYEAQ. The J segment lost 5 bases and the V segment lost 5 bases, leaving 13 bases of the junction unmatched.

The sample holds a few counts of this clone. The V and J genes are TRBV7-3 and TRBJ1-1, with D possibly matching TRBD1 (5 bases). Germline lookup yields CDR1 SGHTA and CDR2 FQGTGA. The V end was cut by 1 base, the J end by 4 bases, with 10 bases between. CDR3 length equals 14 residues. The CDR3 loop is CASSLSGTGTEAFF. The CDR3 DNA reads TGTGCCAGCAGCTTAAGCGGGACGGGCACTGAAGCTTTCTTT.

The chain couples TRBV6-5 to TRBJ1-3, with 9 bases that match TRBD1. V lost 5 bases and J lost 3; bases outside the gene matches: 5. CDR3 length: 15 residues. CDR1 and CDR2 from the germline V gene are MNHEY and SVGAGI. The CDR3 loop reads CASSLGTGSGNTIYF. In DNA form, the CDR3 reads TGTGCCAGCAGTCTCGGGACAGGGAGTGGAAACACCATATATTTT.

The rearrangement joins TRBV29-1 to TRBJ2-5; D may correspond to TRBD1 or TRBD2 (5 bases each). The CDR3 runs to 13 residues. Per germline, CDR1 SQVTM and CDR2 ANQGSEA. Trimming stripped 4 bases from V and 4 bases from J, with 13 bases between. The CDR3 DNA follows: TGCAGCGTTGTGGGGGAGCCAGGAGAGACCCAGTACTTC. Its translation: CSVVGEPGETQYF.

J is TRBJ1-4 and V is TRBV28, with D possibly TRBD1 on 6 matching bases. Trimming shortened V by 3 bases and J by 7 bases, and 12 bases separated the two germline ends. Germline V gene sequence: CDR1 MDHEN, CDR2 SYDVKM. The CDR3 spans 14 residues. The CDR3 region is CASSFRGLGEKLFF. DNA for the CDR3: TGTGCCAGCAGTTTTAGGGGGTTAGGTGAAAAACTGTTTTTT.

The gene calls are TRBV28 and TRBJ2-6; the D is unclear. The CDR3 runs 12 residues. The germline CDR1 and CDR2 sequences are MDHEN and SYDVKM. With 7 bases removed from V and 0 bases from J, the gap between germline ends came to 1 base. The CDR3 protein is CASNSGANVLTF. The CDR3, as DNA: TGTGCCAGCAACTCTGGGGCCAACGTCCTGACTTTC.

The chain uses TRBV13 and TRBJ2-1; 7 positions match TRBD1. CDR1 PRHDT and CDR2 FYEKMQ come from the germline V gene (reference sequence). V lost 4 bases to trimming and J lost 4 bases; unmatched junction nucleotides: 10. The CDR3 sequence is 16 residues long. CDR3 amino acids: CASSSRQGASYNEQFF. The DNA of the CDR3 is TGTGCCAGCAGCTCCAGACAGGGAGCGTCGTACAATGAGCAGTTCTTC.

The CDR3, as DNA: TGTGCCAGCAGAACAGGGGGAAACACCATATATTTT. Its translation: CASRTGGNTIYF. J is TRBJ1-3 and V is TRBV7-9; D perhaps matches TRBD1 (6 bases). V was trimmed by 6 bases and J by 4 bases, leaving 7 bases between them. Per the germline V gene, CDR1 is SEHNR and CDR2 is FQNEAQ (reference sequence). This CDR3 is built from 12 residues.

This chain connects TRBV2 to TRBJ2-2; the D call may be TRBD1 or TRBD2 (6 bases each). The CDR3 is made up of 13 amino acids. CDR1 and CDR2 (germline): SNHLY, FYNNEI. V was pared by 6 bases and J by 6 bases, with 11 bases between. The CDR3 region is CASRTEGAGELFF. DNA of the CDR3: TGTGCCAGCAGGACGGAGGGGGCCGGGGAGCTGTTTTTT.

The V gene is TRBV12-5, the J gene TRBJ2-1; the match to TRBD2 covers 10 bases. The V and J ends lost 5 bases and 2 bases, in that order; junction bases with no gene match: 6. Germline V gene sequence: CDR1 LGHNT, CDR2 FRNRAP. This CDR3 region has 16 residues. The CDR3 bases are TGTGCTAGTGGTCGACCGAGCGGGGGGGCCTACAATGAGCAGTTCTTC. Translated: CASGRPSGGAYNEQFF. Based on the CDR3 plus reference TRBV12-5 and TRBJ2-1, the full variable domain is DARVTQTPRHKVTEMGQEVTMRCQPILGHNTVFWYRQTMMQGLELLAYFRNRAPLDDSGMPKDRFSAEMPDATLATLKIQPSEPRDSAVYFCASGRPSGGAYNEQFFGPGTRLTVL.